This TCR beta chain was captured by sequencing in a study of blood T cells in healthy people across ages. The second PCR ran roughly 6 to 11 cycles with a sample-barcoded 5' primer and J-beta primers. Every cDNA was tagged by a template-switch adaptor with 12 random nucleotides. TCRdb re-called the 5' RACE reads through MiXCR, storing one row per CDR3 protein. The sample lists around 1.7 million distinct CDR3 sequences, roughly 30% occurring once. This clonotype was counted a few times. Its specificity is not known. Study conclusions and caveats: Age showed a roughly linear inverse relationship with TCR beta diversity per million T cells.

This CDR3 spans 14 amino acids. V trimming: 7 bases; J trimming: 3 bases; junction bases outside the gene matches: 9. Per the germline V gene, CDR1 is PRHDT and CDR2 is FYEKMQ (reference sequence). This receptor was taken from a woman under 40 in good health. The genes are TRBV13 and TRBJ2-7; 7 bases agree with TRBD1. The sequencing input was blood. The CDR3 sequence: CASTRKTGYYEQYF. The CDR3 DNA reads TGTGCCAGCACCCGAAAGACAGGGTACTACGAGCAGTACTTC.